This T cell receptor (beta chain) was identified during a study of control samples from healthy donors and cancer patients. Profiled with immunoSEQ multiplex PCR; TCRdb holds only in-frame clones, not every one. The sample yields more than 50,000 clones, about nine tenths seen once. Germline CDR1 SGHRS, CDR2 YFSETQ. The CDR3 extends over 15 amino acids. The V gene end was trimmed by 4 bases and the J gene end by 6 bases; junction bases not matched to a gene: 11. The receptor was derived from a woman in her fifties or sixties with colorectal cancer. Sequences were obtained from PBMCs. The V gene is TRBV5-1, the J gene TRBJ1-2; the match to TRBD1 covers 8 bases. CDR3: CASSPYGRGQDGYTF. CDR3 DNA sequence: TGCGCCAGCAGCCCTTATGGCAGGGGGCAGGATGGCTACACCTTC.